This T cell receptor beta chain was sequenced during a study of OX40 agonist ivuxolimab in advanced cancers. Autoimmune disease history or systemic immunosuppression meant exclusion. Repertoires were generated with immunoSEQ multiplex PCR, while TCRdb's copy carries only in-frame clones and drops some. The table lists approximately 25,000 clones, approximately 80% of them singletons. V gave up 4 bases and J gave up 5 bases, with 5 bases separating them. Per the germline V gene, CDR1 is MNHNS and CDR2 is SASEGT. The CDR3 runs 11 residues. This clone was counted only a few times. The chain employs TRBV6-1 and TRBJ1-2; D unresolved. This specimen was CD4+ or CD8+ T cells sorted from blood, taken in a trial of the OX40 agonist ivuxolimab. This TCR derives from an adult with an advanced solid tumor such as melanoma, head and neck, liver or kidney cancer. CDR3 residues: CASSGLYGYTF. In DNA, the CDR3 is TGTGCCAGCAGTGGACTATATGGCTACACCTTC.